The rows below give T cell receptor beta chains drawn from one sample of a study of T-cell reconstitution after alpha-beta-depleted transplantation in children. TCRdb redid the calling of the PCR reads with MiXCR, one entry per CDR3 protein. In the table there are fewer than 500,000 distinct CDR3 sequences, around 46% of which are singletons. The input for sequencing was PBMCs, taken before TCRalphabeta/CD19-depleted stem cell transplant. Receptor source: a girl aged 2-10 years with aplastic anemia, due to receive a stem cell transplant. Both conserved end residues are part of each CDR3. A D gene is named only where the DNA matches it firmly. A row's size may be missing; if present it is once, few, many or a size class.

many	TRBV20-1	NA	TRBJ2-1	TGCAGTGCTCAACTAGCCGACGATGAGCAGTTCTTC	CSAQLADDEQFF
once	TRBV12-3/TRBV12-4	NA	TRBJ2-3	TGTGCCAGCAGTTTTTACGAGGTTAGCACAGATACGCAGTATTTT	CASSFYEVSTDTQYF
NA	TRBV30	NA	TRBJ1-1	TGTGCCTGGGACAGGCTGAACACTGAAGCTTTCTTT	CAWDRLNTEAFF
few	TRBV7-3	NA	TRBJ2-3	TGTGCCAGCAGCTTAATTGGCAGTAATACGCAGTATTTT	CASSLIGSNTQYF
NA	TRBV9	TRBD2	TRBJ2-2	TGTGCCAGCAGCGTAGGCCTAGCGGGAGGGAACACCGGGGAGCTGTTTTTT	CASSVGLAGGNTGELFF
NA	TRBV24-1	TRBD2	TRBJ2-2	TGTGCCACCAGTGATTTTAAGCGGGAGAACACCGGGGAGCTGTTTTTT	CATSDFKRENTGELFF
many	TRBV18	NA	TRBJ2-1	TGTGCCAGCTCCCCTGCCGGGGGCCCCGAGCAGTTCTTC	CASSPAGGPEQFF
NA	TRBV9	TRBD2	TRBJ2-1	TGTGCCAGCAGCGTAGTGAGCGGGAGTGTCTACAATGAGCAGTTCTTC	CASSVVSGSVYNEQFF
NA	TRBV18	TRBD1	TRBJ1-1	TGTGCCTCAGGACAGGGGCCGCCTATGAACACTGAAGCTTTCTTT	CASGQGPPMNTEAFF
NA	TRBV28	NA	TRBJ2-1	TGTGCCAGCAGTTTCCCTACTGGGCCGTACAATGAGCAGTTCTTC	CASSFPTGPYNEQFF
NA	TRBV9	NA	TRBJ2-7	TGTGCCAGCAGCGTAGCTGGGGGCAGGGGCTACGAGCAGTACTTC	CASSVAGGRGYEQYF
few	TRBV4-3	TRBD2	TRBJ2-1	TGCGCCAGCAGCCAAGATACTAGCGGTTACAATGAGCAGTTCTTC	CASSQDTSGYNEQFF
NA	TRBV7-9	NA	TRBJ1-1	TGTGCCAGCAGCTCCGCCCCGGGACTAGGGACTGAAGCTTTCTTT	CASSSAPGLGTEAFF
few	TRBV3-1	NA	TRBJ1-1	TGTGCCAGCAGCCAGGGACACTTGAACACTGAAGCTTTCTTT	CASSQGHLNTEAFF
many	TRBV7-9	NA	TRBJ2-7	TGTGCCGCAACAAGGGAGTACGAGCAGTACTTC	CAATREYEQYF
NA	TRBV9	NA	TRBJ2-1	TGTGCCAGCAGCGTAGGGCCCATTGGGAATGAGCAGTTCTTC	CASSVGPIGNEQFF
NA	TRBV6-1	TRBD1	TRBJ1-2	TGTGCCAGCAGTCGAGATACAGGGGGACGTTTCTATGGCTACACCTTC	CASSRDTGGRFYGYTF
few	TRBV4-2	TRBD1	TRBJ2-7	TGTGCCAGCAGCCACCTAAGACCTACAGGGGGCTACGAGCAGTACTTC	CASSHLRPTGGYEQYF
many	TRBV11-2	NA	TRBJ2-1	TGTGCCAGCAGCTTAGTAACAGCGGCCTATGACAATGAGCAGTTCTTC	CASSLVTAAYDNEQFF
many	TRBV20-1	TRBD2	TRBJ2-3	TGCAGTGCTAGATTAGCGGGAGGCCCAGATACGCAGTATTTT	CSARLAGGPDTQYF
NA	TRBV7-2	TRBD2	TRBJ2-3	TGTGCCAGCAGCTTAGGGGTAGCGGGGGTCACAGATACGCAGTATTTT	CASSLGVAGVTDTQYF
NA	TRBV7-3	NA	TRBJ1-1	TGTGCCAGCAGCTTAATTAGAGTGGGGGGAGGCACTGAAGCTTTCTTT	CASSLIRVGGGTEAFF
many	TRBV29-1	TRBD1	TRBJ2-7	TGCAGCGTCGCCCGGACAGGGTCTCCCTACGAGCAGTACTTC	CSVARTGSPYEQYF
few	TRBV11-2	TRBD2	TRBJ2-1	TGTGCCAGCAGCGGGGAAAGGACTAGCGGGAGTCATGAGCAGTTCTTC	CASSGERTSGSHEQFF
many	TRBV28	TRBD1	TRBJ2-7	TGTGCCAGGCCGGGACAGCGCTACGAGCAGTACTTC	CARPGQRYEQYF